This TCR beta chain was recorded in a study of OX40 agonist ivuxolimab in advanced cancers. Study overall: Partial responses were seen in three patients, one with hepatocellular carcinoma and two with cutaneous melanoma. General study results and limits: What antigens the expanded peripheral T cells recognized was never established. The 0.1-3.0 mg/kg partial responders had among the lowest clonal expansion.

Method: immunoSEQ multiplex PCR; TCRdb's copy keeps in-frame clones and lacks some. This table holds 85,000 to 90,000 clones, more than 80% found once. Patients were ruled out by autoimmune disease history or systemic immunosuppression. Turning to this clone: The antigen is unknown.

V lost 5 bases to trimming and J lost 5 bases; unmatched junction nucleotides: 7. In germline, CDR1 is MRHNA, CDR2 SNTAGT. This CDR3 contains 15 residues. This rearrangement joins TRBV6-4 to TRBJ2-2; TRBD1 matches at 8 bases. The TCR comes from an adult with an advanced solid tumor such as melanoma, head and neck, liver or kidney cancer. Sequencing was performed on CD4+ or CD8+ T cells sorted from blood, taken in a trial of the OX40 agonist ivuxolimab. As DNA, the CDR3 is TGTGCCAGCAGTCCCAGGACAGGGTCTACCGGGGAGCTGTTTTTT. Residues: CASSPRTGSTGELFF.